This T cell receptor (beta chain) was captured by sequencing in a study of human T cells and chemical hapten exposure. About the research overall: On the upper back, patch tests were applied with 0.01% DPC and read at 6 days.

Attachment of unique molecular identifiers to individual cDNA molecules was performed in the library. Authors' processing steps: From 23,224 to 690,600 TCRs were found per sample, with a median of approximately 96,000. TCRdb recomputed calls from the RACE reads with MiXCR, one row per CDR3 protein. These V and J calls originate from TCRdb's pipeline instead of the authors' own analysis. Of tens of thousands of distinct CDR3 sequences in the sample, roughly 7.6% were seen once. This clonotype has at least ten counts. Its antigen is currently unknown. Time point: pre-sensitization, week 0. The treatment was: therapeutic diphenylcyclopropenone sensitization with weekly scalp DPC. General study points: Expanded TCRs clustered into significantly more large CDR3 similarity groups than controls, the analysis revealed.

Germline loops: CDR1 MNHNY, CDR2 SVGAGI (reference sequence). The CDR3 totals 15 residues. Trimming cost V 0 bases and J 5 bases, with 11 bases left between them. The gene calls are TRBV6-6 and TRBJ2-1; D is possibly TRBD2 (5 bases). Sequences were derived from whole blood, sampled in connection with sensitization to the hapten diphenylcyclopropenone (DPC). The source of this sequence is a woman aged 50 to 60 with alopecia areata. Some clones in this sample may be carry-over from other donors' samples. The CDR3 protein is CASSYSASSHNEQFF. CDR3 sequence (DNA): TGTGCCAGCAGTTACTCGGCTAGCAGCCACAATGAGCAGTTCTTC.